The text below deals with one T cell receptor (beta chain). Its cognate antigen has yet to be identified. No per-base quality is available; no much larger clone lies one base away. This entry belongs to a study of blood T cell repertoires in COVID-19 (TCRdb year 2020). In the study overall: Collaborator samples came from the United States, Italy and Spain and covered acute and convalescent phases of COVID-19. Sample metadata almost always included a de-identified subject ID, COVID-19 status, age in years and sex. HLA class I and class II types, where available, came from metadata supplied by the sample provider rather than from assay-based typing. A freely available public database, intended as a resource for researchers studying the immune response to SARS-CoV-2, is where the repertoires were released. Samples came from the ongoing ImmuneRACE study (first 160 participants) plus 1,254 subjects from 6 global collaborators. The prospective study material was composed of cDNA or gDNA derived from T cells, B-cell-depleted T cells, or PBMCs. Deeply sampled blood TCRbeta repertoires from subjects exposed to, actively infected with, or recovered from COVID-19 were included in the dataset.

General study outcomes and caveats: The quantity of clinical and demographic metadata differed by source and by participant and was supplied without curation.

In the prospective study, participants were roughly 18 to 89 years old, resided in 24 geographic areas of the United States, and were enrolled through a virtual design. In the prospective study, participants were assigned to cohorts based on the clinical history participants reported in a screening survey and a study questionnaire. Mobile phlebotomists in the prospective study collected whole blood, serum and a nasopharyngeal or oropharyngeal swab from every participant. Prospective study participants could optionally give additional blood draws and questionnaires over an approximately two-month period. Blood samples from the prospective study were shipped frozen or at room temperature prior to DNA extraction. For this chain, trimming is 0 bases at the V end and 8 bases at the J end, and the number of junction bases without a gene match is 6. There are 16 amino acids in the CDR3, from cysteine to phenylalanine inclusive. Only the CDR3 part of the read is kept: 48 bases, read in frame from the first base. The germline V gene (reference sequence) supplies CDR1 LNHDA and CDR2 SQIVND.

TCRbeta CDR3 regions were amplified from genomic DNA by means of the immunoSEQ Assay, a bias-controlled multiplex PCR. Per the source publication's procedure: The number of nucleated cells in each sample was estimated from the amplification of reference gene primers within the assay. To quantify the absolute abundance of each unique TCRbeta CDR3 rearrangement, sequence reads were collapsed and filtered. For each sample, productive Simpson clonality was calculated by taking the square root of Simpson's diversity index across productive rearrangements. In its TCRdb copy, this immuneACCESS table keeps in-frame sequences only and misses some clones. Where compared with another copy, unresolved V genes explain less than half of these, and the others have no known cause. V and J calls and clone size follow that table, whereas D and trimming were derived from the DNA. The sample includes 200,000 to 250,000 clones, with 88% observed a single time. Roughly 14% of the sample goes to the ten largest clones.

This sequence originates from a woman between 50 and 59 years old with acute COVID-19. The sequence joins TRBV19 to TRBJ2-1, with 11 bases matching TRBD2. The specimen sequenced was PBMCs or T cells enriched from blood (not recorded which). The nucleotide sequence is given as TGTGCCAGTAGTATAGATGCTAGCGGGAGGAGGGATGAGCAGTTCTTC. Its protein is CASSIDASGRRDEQFF. Joined to the reference TRBV19 and TRBJ2-1 proteins, this CDR3 gives the full variable domain: DGGITQSPKYLFRKEGQNVTLSCEQNLNHDAMYWYRQDPGQGLRLIYYSQIVNDFQKGDIAEGYSVSREKKESFPLTVTSAQKNPTAFYLCASSIDASGRRDEQFFGPGTRLTVL.